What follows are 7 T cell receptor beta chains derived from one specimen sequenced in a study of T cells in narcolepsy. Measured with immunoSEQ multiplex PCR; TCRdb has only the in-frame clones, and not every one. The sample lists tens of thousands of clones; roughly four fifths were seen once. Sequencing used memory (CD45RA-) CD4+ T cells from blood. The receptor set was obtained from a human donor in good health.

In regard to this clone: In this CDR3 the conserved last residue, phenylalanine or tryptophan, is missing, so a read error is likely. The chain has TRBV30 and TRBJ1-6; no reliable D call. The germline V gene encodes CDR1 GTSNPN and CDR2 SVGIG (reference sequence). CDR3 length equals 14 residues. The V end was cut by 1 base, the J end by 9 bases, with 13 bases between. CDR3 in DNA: TGTGCCTGGAGTGGAAAACAAATAGGTTCACCCCTCCACCTT. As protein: CAWSGKQIGSPLHL.

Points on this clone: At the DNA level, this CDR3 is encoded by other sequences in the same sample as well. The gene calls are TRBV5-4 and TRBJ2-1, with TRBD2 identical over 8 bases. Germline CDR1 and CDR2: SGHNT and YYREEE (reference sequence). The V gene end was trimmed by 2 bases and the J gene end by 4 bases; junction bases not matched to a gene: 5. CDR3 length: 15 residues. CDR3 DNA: TGTGCCAGCAGCTTAGGCGGGGGGTCTTACAATGAGCAGTTCTTC. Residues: CASSLGGGSYNEQFF. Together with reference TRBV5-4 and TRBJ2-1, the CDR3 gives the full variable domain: ETGVTQSPTHLIKTRGQQVTLRCSSQSGHNTVSWYQQALGQGPQFIFQYYREEENGRGNFPPRFSGLQFPNYSSELNVNALELDDSALYLCASSLGGGSYNEQFFGPGTRLTVL.

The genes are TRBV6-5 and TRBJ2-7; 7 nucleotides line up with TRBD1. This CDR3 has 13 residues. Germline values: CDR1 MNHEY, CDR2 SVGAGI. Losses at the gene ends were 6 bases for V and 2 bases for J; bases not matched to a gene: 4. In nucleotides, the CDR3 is TGTGCCAGCAGCCAAGGGGGCCCCTACGAGCAGTACTTC. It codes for CASSQGGPYEQYF.

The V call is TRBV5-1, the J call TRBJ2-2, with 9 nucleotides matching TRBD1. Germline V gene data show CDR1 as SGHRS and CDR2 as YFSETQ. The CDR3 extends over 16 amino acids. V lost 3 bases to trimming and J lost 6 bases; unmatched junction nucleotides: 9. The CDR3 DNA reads TGCGCCAGCAGCTCTCGACAGGGGGGTAACGCCGGGGAGCTGTTTTTT. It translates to CASSSRQGGNAGELFF.

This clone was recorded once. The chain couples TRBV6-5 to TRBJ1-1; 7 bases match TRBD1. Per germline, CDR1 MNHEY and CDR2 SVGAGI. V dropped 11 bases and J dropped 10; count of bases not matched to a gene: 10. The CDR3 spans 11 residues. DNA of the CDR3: TGTGCCGCCGAGGGGGCAGGGAGAGCTTTCTTT. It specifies CAAEGAGRAFF.

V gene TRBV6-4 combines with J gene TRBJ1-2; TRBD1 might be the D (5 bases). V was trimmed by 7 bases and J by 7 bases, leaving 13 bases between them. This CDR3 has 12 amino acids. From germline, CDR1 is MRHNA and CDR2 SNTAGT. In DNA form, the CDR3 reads TGTGCCAGCACTAACCTCAGGGTTGGCTACACCTTC. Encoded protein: CASTNLRVGYTF.

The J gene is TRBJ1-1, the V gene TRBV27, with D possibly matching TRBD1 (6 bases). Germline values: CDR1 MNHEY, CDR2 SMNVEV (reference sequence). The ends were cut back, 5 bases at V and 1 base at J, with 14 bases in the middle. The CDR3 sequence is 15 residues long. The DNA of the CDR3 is TGTGCCAGCAGTGCTGCAGGGGTGAGGAACACTGAAGCTTTCTTT. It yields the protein CASSAAGVRNTEAFF.